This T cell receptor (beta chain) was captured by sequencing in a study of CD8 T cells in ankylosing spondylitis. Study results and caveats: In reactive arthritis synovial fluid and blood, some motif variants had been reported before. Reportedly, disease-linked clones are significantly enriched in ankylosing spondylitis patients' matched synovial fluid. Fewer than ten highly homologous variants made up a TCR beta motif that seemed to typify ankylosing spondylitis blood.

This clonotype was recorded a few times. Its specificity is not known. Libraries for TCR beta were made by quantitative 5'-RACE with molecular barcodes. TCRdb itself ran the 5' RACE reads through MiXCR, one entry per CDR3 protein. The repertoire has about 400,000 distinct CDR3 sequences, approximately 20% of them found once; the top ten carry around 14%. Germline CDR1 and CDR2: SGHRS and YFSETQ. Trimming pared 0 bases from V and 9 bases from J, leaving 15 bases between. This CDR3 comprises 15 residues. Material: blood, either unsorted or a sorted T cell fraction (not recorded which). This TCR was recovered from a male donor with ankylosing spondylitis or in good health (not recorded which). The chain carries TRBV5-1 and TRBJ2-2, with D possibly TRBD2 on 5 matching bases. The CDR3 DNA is TGCGCCAGCAGCTTGGCCGGAGGTAACCGGAGGGAGCTGTTTTTT. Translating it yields CASSLAGGNRRELFF. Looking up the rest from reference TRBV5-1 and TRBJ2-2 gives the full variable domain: KAGVTQTPRYLIKTRGQQVTLSCSPISGHRSVSWYQQTPGQGLQFLFEYFSETQRNKGNFPGRFSGRQFSNSRSEMNVSTLELGDSALYLCASSLAGGNRRELFFGEGSRLTVL.